The present T cell receptor beta chain was sequenced within a study of response to subunit inactivated influenza vaccine. Study-level findings and limits: Each seasonal influenza vaccination recruits few new T cells, the authors suggested.

The germline gives CDR1 DFQATT, CDR2 SNEGSKA (reference sequence). Trimming shortened V by 5 bases and J by 9 bases, and 17 bases separated the two germline ends. The CDR3 loop spans 13 amino acids. This clonotype showed up many times. Antigen specificity is unknown. TCRdb passed the RT-PCR reads through MiXCR, listing each CDR3 protein once. The repertoire holds 610,000 or so distinct CDR3 sequences, with approximately 15% as singletons. This chain connects TRBV20-1 to TRBJ2-1, with D perhaps assigned TRBD1 or TRBD2 (6 bases each). This TCR derives from a middle-aged man who received an inactivated influenza vaccine. The sequencing here drew on PBMCs from blood, taken 11 to 12 days after vaccination. The CDR3 sequence is CSAPSYGGSEQFF. Here the CDR3 DNA reads TGCAGTGCTCCATCCTACGGGGGCAGTGAGCAGTTCTTC.